This T cell receptor beta chain was retrieved from a study of B cell selection in AIRE deficiency. General observations from the study: Roughly 31% of healthy-donor shared Treg TCRbeta sequences appeared in patient Tconv cells. Only TCRbeta was sequenced; around 37% of shared healthy Treg sequences appeared in Tconv. AIRE-deficient Tconv and Treg repertoires matched healthy donors in TCRBV, CDR3 length, diversity.

With regard to this clone: Its target is unknown.

Repertoires were generated with immunoSEQ multiplex PCR, while TCRdb's copy carries only in-frame clones and drops some. The sample carries over 20,000 clones, approximately 97% recorded once. Looked up from germline, CDR1 is SGHRS and CDR2 is YFSETQ. The CDR3 runs to 14 residues. With 4 bases clipped from V and 6 bases from J, the junction kept 8 bases outside the gene matches. Conventional CD4 T cells were sorted as CD4+CD127+ cells. The sequence was collected from a human donor with AIRE deficiency. J is TRBJ1-1 and V is TRBV5-1, with TRBD1 identical over 8 bases. Sequencing used conventional CD4+ T cells sorted from PBMCs. The CDR3 spells CASSRKGQVSEAFF. The DNA of the CDR3 is TGCGCCAGCAGCCGAAAGGGACAGGTCTCTGAAGCTTTCTTT. The full variable domain, its missing parts supplied by reference TRBV5-1 and TRBJ1-1, is KAGVTQTPRYLIKTRGQQVTLSCSPISGHRSVSWYQQTPGQGLQFLFEYFSETQRNKGNFPGRFSGRQFSNSRSEMNVSTLELGDSALYLCASSRKGQVSEAFFGQGTRLTVV.